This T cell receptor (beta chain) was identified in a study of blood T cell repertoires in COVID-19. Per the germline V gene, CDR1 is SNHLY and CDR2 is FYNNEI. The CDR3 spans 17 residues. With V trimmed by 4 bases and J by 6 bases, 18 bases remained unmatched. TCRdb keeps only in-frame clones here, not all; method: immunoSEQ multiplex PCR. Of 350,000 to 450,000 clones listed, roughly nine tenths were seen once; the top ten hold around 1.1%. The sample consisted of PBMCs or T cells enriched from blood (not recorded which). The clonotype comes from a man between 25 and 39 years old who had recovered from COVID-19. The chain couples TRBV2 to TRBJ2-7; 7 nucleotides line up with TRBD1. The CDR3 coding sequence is TGTGCCAGCAGTGTGAATAGGGGGCTATTGGGTGTTTCCGAGCAGTACTTC. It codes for CASSVNRGLLGVSEQYF. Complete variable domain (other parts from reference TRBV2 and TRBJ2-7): EPEVTQTPSHQVTQMGQEVILRCVPISNHLYFYWYRQILGQKVEFLVSFYNNEISEKSEIFDDQFSVERPDGSNFTLKIRSTKLEDSAMYFCASSVNRGLLGVSEQYFGPGTRLTVT.